This passage covers 21 T cell receptor beta chains from one sample sequenced in a study of blood T cell repertoires in COVID-19. Method: immunoSEQ multiplex PCR; TCRdb's copy keeps in-frame clones and lacks some. The table lists approximately 240,000 clones, approximately 90% of them singletons. Sequencing was performed on peripheral blood. These receptors were taken from a woman between 18 and 29 years old who had recovered from COVID-19.

The chain couples TRBV27 to TRBJ1-5; 9 bases agree with TRBD1. This CDR3 has 16 residues. J gave up 2 bases and V 7 bases, and 9 bases lay outside the gene matches. From germline, CDR1 is MNHEY and CDR2 SMNVEV (reference sequence). The CDR3 is CASMDRGHSGNQPQHF. The CDR3 DNA is TGTGCCAGCATGGACAGGGGTCATTCGGGCAATCAGCCCCAGCATTTT.

V usage is TRBV6-2 or TRBV6-3 and J usage is TRBJ2-7, with TRBD2 matching 11 bases. The junction had 2 bases not matched to a gene; V was cut back by 2 bases and J by 2 bases. This CDR3 has 15 residues. CDR1 and CDR2 from the germline V gene are MNHEY and SVGEGT. The CDR3 DNA reads TGTGCCAGCAGTTACGTTAGCGGGAGGGCCTACGAGCAGTACTTC. This gives the protein CASSYVSGRAYEQYF.

The rearrangement joins TRBV27 to TRBJ2-7; maybe TRBD1 (6 bases). CDR3 length equals 15 residues. Germline lookup yields CDR1 MNHEY and CDR2 SMNVEV (reference sequence). V lost 6 bases, J lost 3 bases, and 18 bases lay in between. CDR3: CASSPPQGRIYEQYF. The CDR3 nucleotides are TGTGCCAGCAGCCCCCCCCAGGGGCGGATCTACGAGCAGTACTTC.

The table lists this clone with a count of one. The germline gene is not matched at one end of the junction; a read error may be the cause. The rearrangement links TRBV10-1 to TRBJ2-1; D not resolved. The CDR3 is 14 amino acids. In germline, CDR1 is WNHNN, CDR2 SYGVQD (reference sequence). CDR3 in DNA: TGCGCCAGCAATGAGTCTATTTTGTACAATGAGCAGTTCTTC. It specifies CASNESILYNEQFF.

The chain joins TRBV30 to TRBJ2-5, with D maybe TRBD2 (5 bases). CDR3 length equals 12 residues. V gave up 0 bases and J gave up 7 bases, with 9 bases separating them. Germline V gene sequence: CDR1 GTSNPN, CDR2 SVGIG (reference sequence). CDR3 amino acids: CAWSVGVGTQYF. DNA of the CDR3: TGTGCCTGGAGTGTGGGAGTAGGGACCCAGTACTTC.

The chain combines TRBV19 with TRBJ2-7; D might be TRBD1 (5 bases). The germline V and J ends were trimmed by 6 bases and 6 bases, with 18 bases remaining between them. The germline V gene encodes CDR1 LNHDA and CDR2 SQIVND (reference sequence). The CDR3 consists of 14 residues. The CDR3 here is CASRRGASVPEQYF. In DNA form, the CDR3 reads TGTGCCAGTAGAAGGGGCGCTTCGGTACCCGAGCAGTACTTC.

V and J are TRBV5-1 and TRBJ2-3, with D perhaps TRBD1 (6 bases). The CDR3 length is 17 residues. V lost 4 bases, J lost 1 base, and 19 bases lay in between. Per the germline V gene, CDR1 is SGHRS and CDR2 is YFSETQ. The CDR3 coding sequence is TGCGCCAGCAGCCAACCGGGACACACAACCGGCACAGATACGCAGTATTTT. This gives the protein CASSQPGHTTGTDTQYF.

The V and J genes are TRBV6-5 and TRBJ1-4, with TRBD1 as a possible D gene (6 bases). Per the germline V gene, CDR1 is MNHEY and CDR2 is SVGAGI. Deletions cut 1 base from V and 7 bases from J, with 13 bases between. The CDR3 consists of 15 residues. The CDR3 region has the DNA TGTGCCAGCAGTTACTTAGGGGGGGTTGGTGAAAAACTGTTTTTT. It encodes CASSYLGGVGEKLFF.

This clone is a singleton in its sample. J is TRBJ1-2 and V is TRBV7-3; D is undetermined. Germline CDR1 and CDR2: SGHTA and FQGTGA. The length of the CDR3 is 12 residues. Trimming shortened V by 4 bases and J by 8 bases, and 11 bases separated the two germline ends. The CDR3 spells CASSSQVWGYTF. The CDR3 region has the DNA TGTGCCAGCAGCTCTCAGGTGTGGGGCTACACCTTC.

The chain is built from TRBV10-3 and TRBJ2-4, with a tentative D call TRBD1 (5 bases). With 2 bases removed from V and 5 bases from J, the gap between germline ends came to 19 bases. The germline V gene encodes CDR1 ENHRY and CDR2 SYGVKD. The CDR3 runs to 17 residues. In nucleotides, the CDR3 is TGTGCCATCAGTGAGACACAAGCATCCCACAGGCAAAACATTCAGTACTTC. This gives the protein CAISETQASHRQNIQYF.

This clone appeared a few times. V usage is TRBV25-1 and J usage is TRBJ2-4; TRBD1 agrees at 7 bases. CDR1 and CDR2 from the germline V gene are MGHDK and SYGVNS. Trimming took 2 bases from V and 4 from J; bases not matched to a gene: 5. This CDR3 spans 15 amino acids. The CDR3 sequence: CASSEEGQQKNIQYF. The CDR3 DNA is TGTGCCAGCAGTGAAGAGGGACAGCAAAAAAACATTCAGTACTTC.

This chain joins TRBV5-4 and TRBJ1-4; D ambiguous. This CDR3 comprises 14 residues. Germline V gene data show CDR1 as SGHNT and CDR2 as YYREEE (reference sequence). Trimming took 4 bases from V and 4 from J, leaving 11 bases between them. CDR3 in DNA: TGTGCCAGCAGCCGGGATTTGGGTAATGAAAAACTGTTTTTT. This codes for CASSRDLGNEKLFF.

The genes are TRBV25-1 and TRBJ1-1; D unresolved. V was trimmed by 1 base and J by 4 bases, leaving 16 bases between them. Germline CDR1 is MGHDK and CDR2 is SYGVNS. This CDR3 is 16 amino acids long. CDR3 DNA sequence: TGTGCCAGCAGTGAATTGAGCGGGAGCCTGGGCACTGAAGCTTTCTTT. Protein product: CASSELSGSLGTEAFF.

This chain connects TRBV29-1 to TRBJ2-7; TRBD2 aligns across 7 bases. Germline V gene sequence: CDR1 SQVTM, CDR2 ANQGSEA. The CDR3 runs to 16 residues. V was clipped by 7 bases and J by 1 base; unmatched bases: 16. This CDR3 reads CSASGLTSAVSYEQYF. As DNA, the CDR3 is TGCAGCGCCTCCGGCCTAACTAGCGCTGTATCCTACGAGCAGTACTTC.

This clone was detected once. The chain uses TRBV4-3 and TRBJ2-3; 7 bases are shared with TRBD1. The CDR3 is 14 amino acids. Trimming cost V 0 bases and J 8 bases; bases outside gene matches: 5. Germline CDR1 LGHNA, CDR2 YSLEER. The CDR3, as DNA: TGCGCCAGCAGCCAAGAAACAGGGGAGCGTACGCAGTATTTT. This encodes CASSQETGERTQYF.

Regarding this clone: At the DNA level, this CDR3 is encoded by other sequences in the same sample as well. V and J are TRBV4-2 and TRBJ2-7; 11 positions match TRBD2. The CDR3 loop spans 20 amino acids. Trimming removed 0 bases from V and 3 bases from J; junction bases left unmatched: 16. Germline CDR1 and CDR2: LGHNA and YNFKEQ. This CDR3 is CASSQDYGLAGGPWNYEQYF. The CDR3 DNA follows: TGTGCCAGCAGCCAAGATTACGGTCTAGCGGGAGGCCCATGGAACTACGAGCAGTACTTC.

The V gene is TRBV14, the J gene TRBJ2-1, with 10 nucleotides matching TRBD2. The CDR3 runs to 15 residues. The V gene's germline CDR1 is SGHDN and CDR2 FVKESK. The junction had 7 bases not matched to a gene; V was cut back by 2 bases and J by 9 bases. This CDR3 reads CASSQLAGVFTEQFF. The CDR3 bases are TGTGCCAGCAGCCAACTAGCGGGAGTCTTCACTGAGCAGTTCTTC.

The V call is TRBV27, the J call TRBJ2-5, with D maybe TRBD2 (6 bases). Germline CDR1 MNHEY, CDR2 SMNVEV (reference sequence). The length of the CDR3 is 13 residues. With 8 bases removed from V and 5 bases from J, the gap between germline ends came to 15 bases. The DNA for the CDR3 is TGTGCCAGCCACCGGGGACTGGGGGAGACCCAGTACTTC. Translated, it gives CASHRGLGETQYF.

The V and J genes are TRBV11-2 and TRBJ2-4; 14 bases fit TRBD2. Germline V lookup: CDR1 SGHAT, CDR2 FQNNGV. The length of the CDR3 is 17 residues. The V segment lost 0 bases and the J segment 6 bases; nucleotides outside the gene matches: 4. The CDR3 loop is CASSLDTGLAGANIQYF. The CDR3 DNA is TGTGCCAGCAGCTTAGATACGGGACTAGCGGGGGCAAACATTCAGTACTTC. The full variable domain, completed using reference TRBV11-2 and TRBJ2-4, is EAGVAQSPRYKIIEKRQSVAFWCNPISGHATLYWYQQILGQGPKLLIQFQNNGVVDDSQLPKDRFSAERLKGVDSTLKIQPAKLEDSAVYLCASSLDTGLAGANIQYFGAGTRLSVL.

The V gene is TRBV19, the J gene TRBJ1-2, with 11 positions matching TRBD1. Germline CDR1 reads LNHDA; CDR2 reads SQIVND (reference sequence). This CDR3 contains 16 residues. V was pared by 1 base and J by 7 bases, with 8 bases of the junction left unmatched. CDR3 residues: CASSIVGGQGAAGYTF. CDR3 nucleotide sequence: TGTGCCAGTAGTATAGTGGGAGGACAGGGGGCAGCTGGCTACACCTTC.

This clone was seen only once. This chain uses TRBV27 with TRBJ2-3; 11 bases are a match to TRBD1. The CDR3 is 15 amino acids. Trimming cost V 0 bases and J 4 bases; bases outside gene matches: 0. The germline CDR1 and CDR2 sequences are MNHEY and SMNVEV (reference sequence). CDR3 sequence reads: CASSLSGQGADTQYF. The CDR3 bases are TGTGCCAGCAGTTTATCGGGACAGGGGGCAGATACGCAGTATTTT.